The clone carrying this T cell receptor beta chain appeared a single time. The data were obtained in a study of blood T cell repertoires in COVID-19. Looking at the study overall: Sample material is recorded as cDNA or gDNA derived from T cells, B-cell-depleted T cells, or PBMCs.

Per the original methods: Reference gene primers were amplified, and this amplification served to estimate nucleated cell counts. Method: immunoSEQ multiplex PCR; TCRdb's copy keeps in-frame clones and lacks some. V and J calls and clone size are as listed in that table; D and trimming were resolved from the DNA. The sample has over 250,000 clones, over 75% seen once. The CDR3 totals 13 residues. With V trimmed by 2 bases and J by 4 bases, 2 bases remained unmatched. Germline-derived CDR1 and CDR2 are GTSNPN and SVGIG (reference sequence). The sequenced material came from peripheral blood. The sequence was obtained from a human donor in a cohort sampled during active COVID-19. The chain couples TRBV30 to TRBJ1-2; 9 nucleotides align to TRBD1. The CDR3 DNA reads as TGTGCCTGGAGTAAGGGACAGGGCTATGGCTACACCTTC. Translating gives CAWSKGQGYGYTF.